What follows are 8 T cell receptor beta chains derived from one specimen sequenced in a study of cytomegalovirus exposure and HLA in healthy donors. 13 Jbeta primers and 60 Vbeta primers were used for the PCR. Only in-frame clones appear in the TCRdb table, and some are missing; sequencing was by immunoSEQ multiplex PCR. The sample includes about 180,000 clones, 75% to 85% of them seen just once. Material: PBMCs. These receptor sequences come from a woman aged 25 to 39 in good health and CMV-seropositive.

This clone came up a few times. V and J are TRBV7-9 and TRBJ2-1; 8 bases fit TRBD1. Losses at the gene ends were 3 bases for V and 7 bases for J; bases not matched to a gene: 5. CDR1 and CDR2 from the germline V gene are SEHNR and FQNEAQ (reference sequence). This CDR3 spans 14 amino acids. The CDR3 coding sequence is TGTGCCAGCAGCTTCAGGGGGCTGGGGAATGAGCAGTTCTTC. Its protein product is CASSFRGLGNEQFF.

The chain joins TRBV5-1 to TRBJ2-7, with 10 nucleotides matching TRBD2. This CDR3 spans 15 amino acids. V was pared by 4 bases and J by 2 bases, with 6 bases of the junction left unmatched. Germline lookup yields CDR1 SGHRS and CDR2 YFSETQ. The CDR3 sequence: CASSRLGLAAYEQYF. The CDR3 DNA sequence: TGCGCCAGCAGCCGCCTCGGACTAGCGGCCTACGAGCAGTACTTC.

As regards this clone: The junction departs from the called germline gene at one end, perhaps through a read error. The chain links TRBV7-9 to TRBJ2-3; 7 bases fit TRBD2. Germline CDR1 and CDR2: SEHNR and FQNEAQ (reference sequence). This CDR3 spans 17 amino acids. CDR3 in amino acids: CSSSFPVEAGPTDTQYF. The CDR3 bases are TGTTCCAGCAGCTTTCCTGTGGAAGCGGGGCCCACAGATACGCAGTATTTT.

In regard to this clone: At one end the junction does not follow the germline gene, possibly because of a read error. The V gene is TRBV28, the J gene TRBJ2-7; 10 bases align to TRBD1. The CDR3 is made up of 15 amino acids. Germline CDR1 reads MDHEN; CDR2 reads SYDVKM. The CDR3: CVSSSSGTGAREQYF. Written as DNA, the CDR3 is TGTGTCAGCAGTTCATCCGGGACAGGGGCCCGGGAGCAGTACTTC.

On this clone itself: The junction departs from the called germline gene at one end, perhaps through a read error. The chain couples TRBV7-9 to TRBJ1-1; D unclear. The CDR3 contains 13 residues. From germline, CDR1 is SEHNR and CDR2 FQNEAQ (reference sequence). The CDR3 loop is CSSSGLMNAEAFF. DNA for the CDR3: TGTTCCAGCTCCGGACTGATGAACGCTGAAGCTTTCTTT.

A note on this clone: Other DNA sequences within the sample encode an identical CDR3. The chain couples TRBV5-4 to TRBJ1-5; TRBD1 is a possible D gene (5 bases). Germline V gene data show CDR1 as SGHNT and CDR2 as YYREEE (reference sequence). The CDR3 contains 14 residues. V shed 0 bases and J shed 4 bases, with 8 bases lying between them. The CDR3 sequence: CASSLAGGNQPQHF. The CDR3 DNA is TGTGCCAGCAGCTTGGCGGGGGGAAATCAGCCCCAGCATTTT.

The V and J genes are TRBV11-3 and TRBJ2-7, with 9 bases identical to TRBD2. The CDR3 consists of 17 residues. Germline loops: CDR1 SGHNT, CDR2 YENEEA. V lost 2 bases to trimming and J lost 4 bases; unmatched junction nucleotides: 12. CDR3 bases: TGTGCCAGCAGCTTATACTCCCCGGGACTAGCACCTTACGAGCAGTACTTC. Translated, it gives CASSLYSPGLAPYEQYF. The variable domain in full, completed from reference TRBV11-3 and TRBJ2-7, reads EAGVVQSPRYKIIEKKQPVAFWCNPISGHNTLYWYLQNLGQGPELLIRYENEEAVDDSQLPKDRFSAERLKGVDSTLKIQPAELGDSAVYLCASSLYSPGLAPYEQYFGPGTRLTVT.

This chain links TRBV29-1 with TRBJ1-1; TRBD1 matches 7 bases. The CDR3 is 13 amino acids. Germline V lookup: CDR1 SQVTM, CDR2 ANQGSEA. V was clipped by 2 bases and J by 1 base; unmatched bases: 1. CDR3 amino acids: CSVERGRNTEAFF. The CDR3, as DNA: TGCAGCGTTGAAAGGGGGCGGAACACTGAAGCTTTCTTT. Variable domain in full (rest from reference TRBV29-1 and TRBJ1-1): SAVISQKPSRDICQRGTSLTIQCQVDSQVTMMFWYRQQPGQSLTLIATANQGSEATYESGFVIDKFPISRPNLTFSTLTVSNMSPEDSSIYLCSVERGRNTEAFFGQGTRLTVV.